This entry lists 22 T cell receptor beta chains sequenced from one sample in a study of T cells in Graves' hyperthyroidism and ophthalmopathy. Amplified regions were TCR beta CDR3 sequences from RNA transcripts. First-round RT-PCR targeting the TCR CDR3 was performed with the HTBI primer set. TCRdb reprocessed the multiplex PCR reads via MiXCR and lists one record per CDR3 protein. In the table there are 250,000 to 300,000 distinct CDR3 sequences, roughly 18% of which are singletons. The source material was blood. The source is a man aged 45-65 years with Graves' ophthalmopathy.

The rearrangement links TRBV9 to TRBJ2-2; 12 nucleotides agree with TRBD2. Losses at the gene ends were 3 bases for V and 2 bases for J; bases not matched to a gene: 8. The CDR3 has 18 residues. Germline V gene lookup returns CDR1 SGDLS and CDR2 YYNGEE. In nucleotides, the CDR3 is TGTGCCAGCAGCGACAAAAGGACTAGCGGGGATAACACCGGGGAGCTGTTTTTT. Amino acids: CASSDKRTSGDNTGELFF.

The J gene is TRBJ1-6, the V gene TRBV27; 9 bases are a match to TRBD1. The V gene end was trimmed by 6 bases and the J gene end by 10 bases; junction bases not matched to a gene: 7. CDR1 and CDR2 from the germline V gene are MNHEY and SMNVEV (reference sequence). The length of the CDR3 is 14 residues. CDR3 sequence (DNA): TGTGCCAGCAGAGATGACAGGGGGAACTCACCCCTCCACTTT. It specifies CASRDDRGNSPLHF.

The table lists this clonotype with many counts. The J gene is TRBJ1-1, the V gene TRBV28, with TRBD1 as a possible D gene (5 bases). This CDR3 comprises 14 residues. V lost 6 bases to trimming and J lost 4 bases, with 15 bases between them. Germline CDR1 MDHEN, CDR2 SYDVKM. CDR3 region: CASSPRGRITEAFF. The CDR3 coding sequence is TGTGCCAGCAGCCCCCGGGGCAGGATCACTGAAGCTTTCTTT.

This clonotype was recorded at least ten times. The chain uses TRBV5-1 and TRBJ2-7, with a weak D call TRBD1 (6 bases). V lost 4 bases and J 3 bases, leaving 11 bases between the germline ends. This CDR3 spans 13 amino acids. The germline CDR1 and CDR2 sequences are SGHRS and YFSETQ. CDR3 DNA: TGCGCCAGCAGCATTGACAGGAACTACGAGCAGTACTTC. Translation: CASSIDRNYEQYF.

This clonotype was seen a few times. This sequence joins TRBV6-5 and TRBJ1-6; perhaps TRBD1 as D (5 bases). Germline assignment: CDR1 MNHEY and CDR2 SVGAGI. Trimming left V 0 bases short and J 0 bases short, with 12 bases between. This CDR3 region has 18 residues. The CDR3 spells CASSYSIHRSSYNSPLHF. The CDR3 bases are TGTGCCAGCAGTTACTCGATCCACAGGAGCTCCTATAATTCACCCCTCCACTTT.

This rearrangement joins TRBV19 to TRBJ2-7; D possibly uses TRBD1 or TRBD2 (6 bases each). With 6 bases removed from V and 7 bases from J, the gap between germline ends came to 22 bases. This CDR3 spans 15 amino acids. Germline lookup yields CDR1 LNHDA and CDR2 SQIVND (reference sequence). CDR3 bases: TGTGCCAGTAGAAAATCGGGTGGGGGGCTAGATGAGCAGTACTTC. This encodes CASRKSGGGLDEQYF.

This rearrangement joins TRBV19 to TRBJ2-5; 9 bases match TRBD1. The CDR3 runs 15 residues. The junction had 9 bases not matched to a gene; V was cut back by 5 bases and J by 5 bases. Germline V CDR1 and CDR2: LNHDA, SQIVND (reference sequence). CDR3 sequence (DNA): TGTGCCAGTAGTCCCGGACAGGGGCCCCCCGAGACCCAGTACTTC. Translated, it gives CASSPGQGPPETQYF.

The chain joins TRBV11-3 to TRBJ2-1, with D perhaps matching TRBD1 (6 bases). The CDR3 length is 19 residues. The V gene's germline CDR1 is SGHNT and CDR2 YENEEA. Trimming left V 1 base short and J 5 bases short, with 24 bases between. This CDR3 is CASSLVGRWGFRDNNEQFF. The CDR3 DNA is TGTGCCAGCAGCTTAGTGGGAAGATGGGGGTTTAGGGACAACAATGAGCAGTTCTTC.

This clonotype was counted between two and nine times. The rearrangement links TRBV5-1 to TRBJ2-2, with 8 bases identical to TRBD2. V lost 0 bases to trimming and J lost 7 bases; unmatched junction nucleotides: 8. Germline assignment: CDR1 SGHRS and CDR2 YFSETQ. CDR3 length: 16 amino acids. CDR3 DNA: TGCGCCAGCAGCTTGGAGGGACTAGTGTCCATCGGGGAGCTGTTTTTT. It codes for CASSLEGLVSIGELFF.

This clonotype came up many times. The rearrangement uses TRBV9 and TRBJ2-7, with a weak D call TRBD1 (7 bases). V dropped 0 bases and J dropped 0 bases, with 13 bases sitting between them. This CDR3 comprises 16 residues. Germline V CDR1 and CDR2: SGDLS, YYNGEE. CDR3 sequence: CASSVEGGGGSYEQYF. CDR3 DNA sequence: TGTGCCAGCAGCGTAGAAGGAGGGGGCGGCTCCTACGAGCAGTACTTC.

In this sample, this clonotype turned up many times. The V and J genes are TRBV30 and TRBJ1-1; 7 bases agree with TRBD1. The junction had 5 bases not matched to a gene; V was cut back by 6 bases and J by 4 bases. CDR3 length equals 12 residues. Per germline, CDR1 GTSNPN and CDR2 SVGIG (reference sequence). The CDR3 nucleotides are TGTGCCTGCGACAGGGTGGGCACTGAAGCTTTCTTT. It translates to CACDRVGTEAFF. The whole variable domain, filled in from reference TRBV30 and TRBJ1-1, reads SQTIHQWPATLVQPVGSPLSLECTVEGTSNPNLYWYRQAAGRGLQLLFYSVGIGQISSEVPQNLSASRPQDRQFILSSKKLLLSDSGFYLCACDRVGTEAFFGQGTRLTVV.

The rearrangement joins TRBV7-3 to TRBJ2-2; D is ambiguous. The CDR3 totals 14 residues. Germline V gene data show CDR1 as SGHTA and CDR2 as FQGTGA. The V gene lost 5 bases and the J gene lost 1 base, with 8 bases spanning the gap. The CDR3 sequence is CASSHKRNTGELFF. As DNA, the CDR3 is TGTGCCAGCAGCCATAAAAGGAACACCGGGGAGCTGTTTTTT.

There are many counts of this clonotype. The chain is built from TRBV20-1 and TRBJ2-7; possible D gene TRBD2, 6 bases. The V end was cut by 3 bases, the J end by 3 bases, with 12 bases between. The CDR3 is made up of 13 amino acids. CDR1 and CDR2 from the germline V gene are DFQATT and SNEGSKA (reference sequence). For the CDR3, the DNA is TGCAGTGCTAGCGGCGGGGCCTACTACGAGCAGTACTTC. This gives the protein CSASGGAYYEQYF.

This clonotype came up a few times. The chain carries TRBV11-2 and TRBJ2-1, with TRBD2 identical over 7 bases. The V segment lost 5 bases and the J segment 8 bases; nucleotides outside the gene matches: 6. Germline V gene sequence: CDR1 SGHAT, CDR2 FQNNGV. The CDR3 covers 13 residues. CDR3 amino acids: CASSPGTTDEQFF. In DNA, the CDR3 is TGTGCCAGCAGCCCCGGGACTACCGATGAGCAGTTCTTC.

This clonotype appeared many times. The chain employs TRBV7-8 and TRBJ1-5; D is perhaps TRBD1 (5 bases). Germline CDR1 and CDR2: SGHVS and FQNEAQ. V shed 2 bases and J shed 6 bases, with 11 bases lying between them. The CDR3 covers 14 residues. The chain's CDR3 is CASSLSSGRQPQHF. CDR3 coding DNA: TGTGCCAGCAGCTTAAGCTCAGGGCGTCAGCCCCAGCATTTT.

This chain uses TRBV6-1 with TRBJ2-7; D is undetermined. CDR3 length equals 13 residues. V was trimmed by 2 bases and J by 7 bases, leaving 12 bases between them. CDR1 is MNHNS and CDR2 is SASEGT in the germline V gene. The CDR3 region is CASSERTVGEQYF. Here the CDR3 DNA reads TGTGCCAGCAGTGAAAGGACGGTGGGAGAGCAGTACTTC.

The V call is TRBV27, the J call TRBJ2-7, with TRBD2 matching 7 bases. The germline V gene has CDR1 MNHEY and CDR2 SMNVEV (reference sequence). J was trimmed by 4 bases and V by 2 bases; bases with no gene match: 8. The length of the CDR3 is 15 residues. Here the CDR3 DNA reads TGTGCCAGCAGTTTAGGTAGCGGGTTTAGATACGAGCAGTACTTC. Translation gives CASSLGSGFRYEQYF.

The CDR3 sequence: CASSPRRDGELFF. The CDR3, as DNA: TGTGCCAGCTCACCTCGACGCGACGGGGAGCTGTTTTTT. The V gene is TRBV18, the J gene TRBJ2-2; no firm D call. The germline V gene encodes CDR1 KGHSH and CDR2 LQKENI. The V end lost 3 bases, the J end lost 7 bases, and 9 bases lay between the germline ends. There are 13 residues in the CDR3.

The chain employs TRBV5-5 and TRBJ1-6; tentative D call: TRBD1 (6 bases). Trimming pared 4 bases from V and 6 bases from J, leaving 17 bases between. Germline values: CDR1 SGHKS, CDR2 YYEKEE (reference sequence). This CDR3 has 16 amino acids. CDR3 protein: CASSQPQQGTNSPLHF. DNA for the CDR3: TGTGCCAGCAGCCAACCTCAACAGGGAACTAATTCACCCCTCCACTTT.

This clonotype was detected only a few times. V usage is TRBV30 and J usage is TRBJ2-5; TRBD1 or TRBD2 may be the D gene (6 bases each). CDR3 length: 16 residues. Germline loops: CDR1 GTSNPN, CDR2 SVGIG (reference sequence). V dropped 2 bases and J dropped 1 base, with 17 bases sitting between them. The CDR3 protein is CAWSRGELRGQETQYF. Here the CDR3 DNA reads TGTGCCTGGAGTAGGGGGGAACTACGGGGCCAAGAGACCCAGTACTTC.

This clonotype was found many times. The gene calls are TRBV7-2 and TRBJ2-7, with unresolved D. The CDR3 is made up of 12 amino acids. CDR1 and CDR2 from the germline V gene are SGHTA and FQGNSA. V gave up 0 bases and J gave up 8 bases, with 8 bases separating them. As DNA, the CDR3 is TGTGCCAGCAGCTTAGCAGCCGGCCAGCAGTACTTC. Translated: CASSLAAGQQYF.

This clonotype was counted many times. This CDR3 reads CSARQGAKGDTF. The CDR3 region has the DNA TGCAGCGCTCGACAGGGGGCAAAAGGCGACACCTTC. V usage is TRBV29-1 and J usage is TRBJ1-2; 10 bases map to TRBD1. This CDR3 is built from 12 residues. Per germline, CDR1 SQVTM and CDR2 ANQGSEA. J lost 12 bases, V lost 7 bases, and 11 bases had no gene match.